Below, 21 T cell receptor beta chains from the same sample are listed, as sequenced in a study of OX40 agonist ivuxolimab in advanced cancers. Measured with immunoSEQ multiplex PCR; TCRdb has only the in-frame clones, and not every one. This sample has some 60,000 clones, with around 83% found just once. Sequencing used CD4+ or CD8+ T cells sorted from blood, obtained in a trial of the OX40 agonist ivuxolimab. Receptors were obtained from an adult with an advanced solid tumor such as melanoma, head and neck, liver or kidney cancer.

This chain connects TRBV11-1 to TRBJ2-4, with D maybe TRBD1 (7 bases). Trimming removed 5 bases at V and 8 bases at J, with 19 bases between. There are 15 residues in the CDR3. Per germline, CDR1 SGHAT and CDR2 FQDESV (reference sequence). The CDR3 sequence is CASSPMTGRSDIQYF. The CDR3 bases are TGTGCCAGCAGCCCGATGACAGGGAGGTCAGACATTCAGTACTTC.

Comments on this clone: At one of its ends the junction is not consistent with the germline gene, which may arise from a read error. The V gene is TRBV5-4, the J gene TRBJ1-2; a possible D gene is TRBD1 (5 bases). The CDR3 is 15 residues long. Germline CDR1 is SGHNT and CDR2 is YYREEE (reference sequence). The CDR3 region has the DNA TGTGCCAGCAGCTCCCTCTTAGGGGTGAACTCTGGCTACACCTTC. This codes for CASSSLLGVNSGYTF.

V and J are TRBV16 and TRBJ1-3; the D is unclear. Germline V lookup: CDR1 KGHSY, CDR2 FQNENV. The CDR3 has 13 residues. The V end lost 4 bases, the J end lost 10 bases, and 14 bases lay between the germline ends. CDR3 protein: CASSLRLEGTIYF. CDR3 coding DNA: TGTGCCAGCAGCCTCCGGTTGGAGGGTACCATATATTTT.

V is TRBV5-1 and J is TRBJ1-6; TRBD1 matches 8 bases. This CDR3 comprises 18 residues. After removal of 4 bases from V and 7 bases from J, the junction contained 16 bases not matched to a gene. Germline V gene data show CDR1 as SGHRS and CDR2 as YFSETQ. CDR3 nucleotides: TGCGCCAGCAGCGTCGACGGACAGGGATTCGGGAAGAATTCACCCCTCCACTTT. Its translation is CASSVDGQGFGKNSPLHF.

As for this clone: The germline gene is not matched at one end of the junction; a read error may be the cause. CDR3 DNA: TGTGCCAGCAACTTATTCCCCGTCAGGGGCGGGACCGGGGAGCTGTTTTTT. Translated: CASNLFPVRGGTGELFF. The genes are TRBV7-9 and TRBJ2-2; D is perhaps TRBD1 (6 bases). The CDR3 sequence is 17 residues long. Germline loops: CDR1 SEHNR, CDR2 FQNEAQ (reference sequence). Full variable domain (remainder filled in from reference TRBV7-9 and TRBJ2-2): DTGVSQNPRHKITKRGQNVTFRCDPISEHNRLYWYRQTLGQGPEFLTYFQNEAQLEKSRLLSDRFSAERPKGSFSTLEIQRTEQGDSAMYLCASNLFPVRGGTGELFFGEGSRLTVL.

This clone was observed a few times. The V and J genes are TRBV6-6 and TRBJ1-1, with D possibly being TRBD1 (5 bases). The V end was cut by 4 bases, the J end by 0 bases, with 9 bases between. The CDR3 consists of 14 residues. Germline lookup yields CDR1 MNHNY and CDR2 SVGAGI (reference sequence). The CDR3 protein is CASSSRGLNTEAFF. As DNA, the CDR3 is TGTGCCAGCAGTTCACGGGGCCTGAACACTGAAGCTTTCTTT.

The CDR3: CASSQSSQGGSPLHF. DNA for the CDR3: TGCGCCAGCAGTCAATCGTCGCAGGGAGGTTCACCCCTCCACTTT. The chain joins TRBV23-1 to TRBJ1-6; D is perhaps TRBD1 (5 bases). TRBV23-1 is labeled an ORF, and its function is uncertain. The CDR3 loop spans 15 amino acids. V shed 0 bases and J shed 9 bases, with 12 bases lying between them.

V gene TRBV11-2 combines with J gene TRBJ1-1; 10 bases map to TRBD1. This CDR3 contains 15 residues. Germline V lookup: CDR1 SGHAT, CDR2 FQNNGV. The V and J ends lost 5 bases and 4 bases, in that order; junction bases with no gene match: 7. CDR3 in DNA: TGTGCCAGCAGCGGCCGGGACAGGGGTGGCACTGAAGCTTTCTTT. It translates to CASSGRDRGGTEAFF.

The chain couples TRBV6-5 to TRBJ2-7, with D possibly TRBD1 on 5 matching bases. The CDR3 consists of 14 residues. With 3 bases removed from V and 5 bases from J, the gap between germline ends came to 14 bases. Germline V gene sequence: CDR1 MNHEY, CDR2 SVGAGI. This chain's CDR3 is CASSYNRVRDEQYF. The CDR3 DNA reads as TGTGCCAGCAGTTATAATCGGGTCAGGGACGAGCAGTACTTC.

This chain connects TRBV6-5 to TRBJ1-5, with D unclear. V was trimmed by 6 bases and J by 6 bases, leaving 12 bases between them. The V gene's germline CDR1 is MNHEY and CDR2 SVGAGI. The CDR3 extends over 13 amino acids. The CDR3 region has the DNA TGTGCCAGCAGGACCCTTGTGACTCAGCCCCAGCATTTT. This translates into CASRTLVTQPQHF.

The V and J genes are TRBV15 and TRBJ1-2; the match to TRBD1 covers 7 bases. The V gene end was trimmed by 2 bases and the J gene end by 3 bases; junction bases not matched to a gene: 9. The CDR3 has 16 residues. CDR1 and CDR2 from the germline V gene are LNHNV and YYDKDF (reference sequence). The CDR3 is CATSRSGTVSDYGYTF. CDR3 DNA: TGTGCCACCAGCAGATCCGGGACAGTAAGTGACTATGGCTACACCTTC.

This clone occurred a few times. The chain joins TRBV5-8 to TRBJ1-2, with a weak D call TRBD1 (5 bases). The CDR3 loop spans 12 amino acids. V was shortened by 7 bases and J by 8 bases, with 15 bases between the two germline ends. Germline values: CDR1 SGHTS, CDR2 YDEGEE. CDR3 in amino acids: CASGLGTSGYTF. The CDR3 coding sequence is TGTGCCAGCGGTCTGGGGACGAGCGGCTACACCTTC.

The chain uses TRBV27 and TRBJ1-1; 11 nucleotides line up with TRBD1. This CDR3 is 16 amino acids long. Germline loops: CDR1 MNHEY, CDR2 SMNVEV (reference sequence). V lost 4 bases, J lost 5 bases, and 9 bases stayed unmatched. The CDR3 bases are TGTGCCAGCAGTTACAAAACGGGACAGGGGGGAACTGAAGCTTTCTTT. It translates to CASSYKTGQGGTEAFF.

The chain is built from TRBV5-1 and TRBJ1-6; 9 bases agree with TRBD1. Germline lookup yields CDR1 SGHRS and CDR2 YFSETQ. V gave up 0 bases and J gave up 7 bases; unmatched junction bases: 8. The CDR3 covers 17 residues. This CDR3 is CASSLVEGTGYNSPLHF. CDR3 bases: TGCGCCAGCAGCTTGGTGGAGGGGACAGGGTACAATTCACCCCTCCACTTT.

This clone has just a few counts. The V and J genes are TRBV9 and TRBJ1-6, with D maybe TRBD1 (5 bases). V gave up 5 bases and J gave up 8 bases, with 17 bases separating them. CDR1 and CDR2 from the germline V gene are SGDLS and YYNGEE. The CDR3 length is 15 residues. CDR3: CASSYTGTADSPLHF. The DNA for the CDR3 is TGTGCCAGCAGTTATACTGGGACGGCGGATTCACCCCTCCACTTT.

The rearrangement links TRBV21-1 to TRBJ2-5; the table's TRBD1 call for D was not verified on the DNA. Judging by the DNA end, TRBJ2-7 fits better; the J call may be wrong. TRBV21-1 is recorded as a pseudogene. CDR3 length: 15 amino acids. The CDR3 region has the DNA TGTGCCAGCAGCAGAAGCAGGGGGCGCGAATACGAGCAGTACTTC. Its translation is CASSRSRGREYEQYF.

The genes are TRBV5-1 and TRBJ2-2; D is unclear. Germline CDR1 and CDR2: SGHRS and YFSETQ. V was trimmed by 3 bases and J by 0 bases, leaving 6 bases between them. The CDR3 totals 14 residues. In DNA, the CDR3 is TGCGCCAGCAGCTCGGCAGCGAACACCGGGGAGCTGTTTTTT. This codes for CASSSAANTGELFF.

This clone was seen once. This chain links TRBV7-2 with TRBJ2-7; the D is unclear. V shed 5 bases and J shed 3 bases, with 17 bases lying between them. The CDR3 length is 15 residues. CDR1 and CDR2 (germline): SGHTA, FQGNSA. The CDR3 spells CASSPPGGLYYEQYF. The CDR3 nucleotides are TGTGCCAGCAGCCCCCCCGGTGGCCTATACTACGAGCAGTACTTC. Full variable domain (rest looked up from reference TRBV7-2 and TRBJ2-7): GAGVSQSPSNKVTEKGKDVELRCDPISGHTALYWYRQSLGQGLEFLIYFQGNSAPDKSGLPSDRFSAERTGGSVSTLTIQRTQQEDSAVYLCASSPPGGLYYEQYFGPGTRLTVT.

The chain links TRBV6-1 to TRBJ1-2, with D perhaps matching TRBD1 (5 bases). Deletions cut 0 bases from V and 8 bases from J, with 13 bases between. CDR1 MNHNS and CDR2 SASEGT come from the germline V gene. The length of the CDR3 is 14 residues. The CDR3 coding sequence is TGTGCCAGCAGTGAAGCGCAGGGCCTGAGGGGCTACACCTTC. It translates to CASSEAQGLRGYTF.

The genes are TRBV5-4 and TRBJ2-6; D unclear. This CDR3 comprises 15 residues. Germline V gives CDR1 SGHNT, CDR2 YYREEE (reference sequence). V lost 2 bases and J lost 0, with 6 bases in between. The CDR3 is CASSFRLSGANVLTF. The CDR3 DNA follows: TGTGCCAGCAGCTTCCGCCTCTCTGGGGCCAACGTCCTGACTTTC.

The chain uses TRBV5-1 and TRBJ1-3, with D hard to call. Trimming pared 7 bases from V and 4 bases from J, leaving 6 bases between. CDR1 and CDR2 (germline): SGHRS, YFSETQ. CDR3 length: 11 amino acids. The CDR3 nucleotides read TGCGCCAGCTCTCGGGGAAACACCATATATTTT. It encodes CASSRGNTIYF.